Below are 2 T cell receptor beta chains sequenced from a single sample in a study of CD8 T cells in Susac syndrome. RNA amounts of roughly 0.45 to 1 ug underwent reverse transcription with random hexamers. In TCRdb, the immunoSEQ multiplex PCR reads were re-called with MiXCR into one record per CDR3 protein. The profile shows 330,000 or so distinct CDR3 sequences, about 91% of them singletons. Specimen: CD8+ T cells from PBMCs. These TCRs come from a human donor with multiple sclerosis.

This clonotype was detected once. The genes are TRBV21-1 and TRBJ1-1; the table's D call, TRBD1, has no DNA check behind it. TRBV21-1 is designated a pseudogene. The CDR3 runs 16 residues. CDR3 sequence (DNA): TGTGCCAGCAGCAAAGCGCTATCCCGACAGTACACTGAAGCTTTCTTT. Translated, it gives CASSKALSRQYTEAFF.

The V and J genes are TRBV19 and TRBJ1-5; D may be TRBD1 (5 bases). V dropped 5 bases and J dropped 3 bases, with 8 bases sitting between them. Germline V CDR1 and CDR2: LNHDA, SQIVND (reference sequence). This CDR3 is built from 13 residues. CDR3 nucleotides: TGTGCCAGTAGTTGGGGGTACAATCAGCCCCAGCATTTT. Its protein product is CASSWGYNQPQHF.